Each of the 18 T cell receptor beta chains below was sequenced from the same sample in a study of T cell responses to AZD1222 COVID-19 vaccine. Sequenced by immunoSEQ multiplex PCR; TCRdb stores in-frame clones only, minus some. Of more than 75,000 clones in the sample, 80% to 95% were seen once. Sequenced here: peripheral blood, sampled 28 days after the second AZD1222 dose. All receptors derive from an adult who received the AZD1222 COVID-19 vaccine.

The CDR3 spells CASSTSVQFF. The DNA for the CDR3 is TGTGCCAGCTCGACTAGCGTGCAGTTCTTC. V and J are TRBV2 and TRBJ2-1, with 8 bases lining up with TRBD2. V shed 8 bases and J 12 bases; nucleotides not matched to a gene: 3. The CDR3 runs 10 residues. Germline CDR1 SNHLY, CDR2 FYNNEI.

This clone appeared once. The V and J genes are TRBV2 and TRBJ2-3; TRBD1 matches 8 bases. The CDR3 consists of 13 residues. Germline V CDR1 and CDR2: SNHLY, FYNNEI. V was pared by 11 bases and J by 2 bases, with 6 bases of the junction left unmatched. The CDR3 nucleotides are TGTGCCGTTCCGGGACAGGCCACAGATACGCAGTATTTT. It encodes CAVPGQATDTQYF.

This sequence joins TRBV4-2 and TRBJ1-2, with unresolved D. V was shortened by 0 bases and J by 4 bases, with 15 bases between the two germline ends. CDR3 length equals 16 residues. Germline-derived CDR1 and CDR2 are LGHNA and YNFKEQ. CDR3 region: CASSQDPGSGTYGYTF. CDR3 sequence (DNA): TGTGCCAGCAGCCAAGACCCGGGTAGCGGAACCTATGGCTACACCTTC.

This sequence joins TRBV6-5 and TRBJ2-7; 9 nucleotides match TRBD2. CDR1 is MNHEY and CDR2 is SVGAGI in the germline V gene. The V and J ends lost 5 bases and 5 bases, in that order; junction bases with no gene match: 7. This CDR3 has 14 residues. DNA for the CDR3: TGTGCCAGCAGTCTTAGCGGGAGTGGAAACGAGCAGTACTTC. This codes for CASSLSGSGNEQYF.

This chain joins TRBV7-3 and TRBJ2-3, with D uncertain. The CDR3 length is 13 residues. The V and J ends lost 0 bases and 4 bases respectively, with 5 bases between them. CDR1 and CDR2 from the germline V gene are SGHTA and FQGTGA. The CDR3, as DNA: TGTGCCAGCAGCTTAACCCGCGCAGATACGCAGTATTTT. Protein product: CASSLTRADTQYF.

The CDR3 coding sequence is TGTGCCAGCAGTTCTATACAGGGGGTAGATCAGCCCCAGCATTTT. Protein: CASSSIQGVDQPQHF. The V gene is TRBV28, the J gene TRBJ1-5; 8 nucleotides align to TRBD1. This CDR3 region has 15 residues. The V gene end was trimmed by 4 bases and the J gene end by 5 bases; junction bases not matched to a gene: 7. Germline V gives CDR1 MDHEN, CDR2 SYDVKM.

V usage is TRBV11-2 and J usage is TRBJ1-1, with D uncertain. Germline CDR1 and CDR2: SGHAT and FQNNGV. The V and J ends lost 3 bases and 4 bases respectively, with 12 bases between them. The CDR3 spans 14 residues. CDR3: CASSFLSVGTEAFF. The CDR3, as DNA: TGTGCCAGCAGCTTTTTATCGGTAGGCACTGAAGCTTTCTTT.

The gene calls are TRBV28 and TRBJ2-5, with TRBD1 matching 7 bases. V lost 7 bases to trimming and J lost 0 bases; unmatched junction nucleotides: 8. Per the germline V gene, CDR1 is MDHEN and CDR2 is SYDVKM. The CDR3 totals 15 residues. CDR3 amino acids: CASNTGAGDQETQYF. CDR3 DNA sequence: TGTGCCAGCAACACAGGGGCAGGGGACCAAGAGACCCAGTACTTC.

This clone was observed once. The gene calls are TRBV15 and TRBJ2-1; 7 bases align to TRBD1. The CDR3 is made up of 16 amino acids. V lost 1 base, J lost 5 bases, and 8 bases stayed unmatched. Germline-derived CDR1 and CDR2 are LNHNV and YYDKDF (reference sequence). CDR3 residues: CATSRGTTGANNEQFF. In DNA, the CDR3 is TGTGCCACCAGCAGAGGAACTACAGGGGCGAACAATGAGCAGTTCTTC.

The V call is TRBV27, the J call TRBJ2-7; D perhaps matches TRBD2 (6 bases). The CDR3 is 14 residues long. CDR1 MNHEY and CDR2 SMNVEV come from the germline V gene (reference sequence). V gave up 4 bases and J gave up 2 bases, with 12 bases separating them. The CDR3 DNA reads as TGTGCCAGCAGTTCTACTAGCCGAACCTACGAGCAGTACTTC. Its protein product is CASSSTSRTYEQYF.

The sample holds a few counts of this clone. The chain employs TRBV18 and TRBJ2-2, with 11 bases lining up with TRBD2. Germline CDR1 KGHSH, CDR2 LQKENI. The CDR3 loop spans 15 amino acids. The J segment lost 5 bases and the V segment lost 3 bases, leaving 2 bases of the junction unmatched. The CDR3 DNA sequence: TGTGCCAGCTCACCCACTAGCGGGAGTACCGGGGAGCTGTTTTTT. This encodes CASSPTSGSTGELFF.

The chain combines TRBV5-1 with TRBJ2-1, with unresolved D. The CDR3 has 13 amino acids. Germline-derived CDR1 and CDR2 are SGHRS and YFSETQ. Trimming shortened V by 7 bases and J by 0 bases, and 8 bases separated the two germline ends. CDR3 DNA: TGCGCCAGCGGAATGAGCTCCTACAATGAGCAGTTCTTC. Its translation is CASGMSSYNEQFF.

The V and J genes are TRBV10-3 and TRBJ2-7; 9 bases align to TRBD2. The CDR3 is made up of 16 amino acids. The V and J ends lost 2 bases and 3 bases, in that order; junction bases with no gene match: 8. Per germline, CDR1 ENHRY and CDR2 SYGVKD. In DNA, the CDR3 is TGTGCCATCAGTGAGAACCCTAGCGGGACCAACTACGAGCAGTACTTC. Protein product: CAISENPSGTNYEQYF.

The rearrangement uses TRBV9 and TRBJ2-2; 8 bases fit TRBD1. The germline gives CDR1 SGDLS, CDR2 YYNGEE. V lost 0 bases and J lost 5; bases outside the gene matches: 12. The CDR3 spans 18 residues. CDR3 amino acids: CASSVAPGGQLETGELFF. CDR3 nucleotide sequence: TGTGCCAGCAGCGTAGCACCAGGGGGCCAACTCGAGACCGGGGAGCTGTTTTTT. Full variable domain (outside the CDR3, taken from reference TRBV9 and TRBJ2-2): DSGVTQTPKHLITATGQRVTLRCSPRSGDLSVYWYQQSLDQGLQFLIQYYNGEERAKGNILERFSAQQFPDLHSELNLSSLELGDSALYFCASSVAPGGQLETGELFFGEGSRLTVL.

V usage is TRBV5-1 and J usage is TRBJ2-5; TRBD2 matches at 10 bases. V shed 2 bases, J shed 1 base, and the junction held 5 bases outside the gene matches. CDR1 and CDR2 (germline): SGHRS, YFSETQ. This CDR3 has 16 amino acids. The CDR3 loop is CASSFQTSGTQETQYF. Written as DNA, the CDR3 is TGCGCCAGCAGCTTCCAAACTAGCGGGACCCAAGAGACCCAGTACTTC.

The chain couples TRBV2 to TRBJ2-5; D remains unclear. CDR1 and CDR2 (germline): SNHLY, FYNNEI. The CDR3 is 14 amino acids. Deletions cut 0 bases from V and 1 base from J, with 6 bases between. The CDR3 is CASSEASSQETQYF. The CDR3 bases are TGTGCCAGCAGTGAAGCTAGCAGCCAAGAGACCCAGTACTTC.

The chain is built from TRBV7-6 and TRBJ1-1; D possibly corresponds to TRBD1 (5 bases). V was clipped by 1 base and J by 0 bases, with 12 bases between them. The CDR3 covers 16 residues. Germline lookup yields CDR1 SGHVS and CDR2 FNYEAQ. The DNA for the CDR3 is TGTGCCAGCAGCTTAGTGAGGGTAGGGGTGAACACTGAAGCTTTCTTT. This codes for CASSLVRVGVNTEAFF.

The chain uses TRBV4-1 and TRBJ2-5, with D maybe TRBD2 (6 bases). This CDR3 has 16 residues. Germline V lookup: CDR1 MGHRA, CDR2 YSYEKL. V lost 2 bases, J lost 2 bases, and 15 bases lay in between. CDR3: CASSQRALANQETQYF. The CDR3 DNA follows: TGCGCCAGCAGCCAACGAGCCCTAGCGAATCAAGAGACCCAGTACTTC.